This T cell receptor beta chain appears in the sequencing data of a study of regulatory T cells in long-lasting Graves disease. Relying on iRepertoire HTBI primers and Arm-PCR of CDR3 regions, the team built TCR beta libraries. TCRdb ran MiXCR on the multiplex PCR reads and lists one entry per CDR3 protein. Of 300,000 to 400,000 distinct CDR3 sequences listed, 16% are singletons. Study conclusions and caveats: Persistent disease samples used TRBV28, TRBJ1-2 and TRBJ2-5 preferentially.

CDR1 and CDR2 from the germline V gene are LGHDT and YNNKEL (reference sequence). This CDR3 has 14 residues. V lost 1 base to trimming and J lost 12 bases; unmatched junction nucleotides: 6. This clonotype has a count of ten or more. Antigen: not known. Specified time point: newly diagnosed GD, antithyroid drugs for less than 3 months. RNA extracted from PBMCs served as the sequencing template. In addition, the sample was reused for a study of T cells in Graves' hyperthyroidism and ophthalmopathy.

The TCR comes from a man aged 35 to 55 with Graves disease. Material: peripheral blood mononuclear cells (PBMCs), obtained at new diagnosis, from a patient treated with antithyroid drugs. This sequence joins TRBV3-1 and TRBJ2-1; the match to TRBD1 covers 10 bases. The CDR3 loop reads CASSQGTGGFGQFF. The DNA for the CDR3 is TGTGCCAGCAGCCAAGGGACAGGGGGTTTTGGGCAGTTCTTC.